Below, 32 T cell receptor beta chains from the same sample are listed, as sequenced in a study of blood T cell repertoires in COVID-19. TCRdb's copy holds only in-frame clones and misses some; the assay was immunoSEQ multiplex PCR. The table includes around 300,000 clones, 65% to 90% detected once. Sequenced input: peripheral blood. These receptors came from a human donor in a cohort sampled during active COVID-19.

The V call is TRBV5-1, the J call TRBJ2-1, with D possibly TRBD2 on 6 matching bases. This CDR3 contains 15 residues. Germline lookup yields CDR1 SGHRS and CDR2 YFSETQ. With 3 bases removed from V and 9 bases from J, the gap between germline ends came to 19 bases. CDR3 sequence (DNA): TGCGCCAGCAGCTCCCCCCCGGGGCCGGAGGGTGAGCAGTTCTTC. Translating it yields CASSSPPGPEGEQFF.

The chain carries TRBV9 and TRBJ2-7; D is possibly TRBD2 (5 bases). The V end was cut by 2 bases, the J end by 3 bases, with 12 bases between. Germline-derived CDR1 and CDR2 are SGDLS and YYNGEE. The CDR3 spans 14 residues. CDR3 residues: CASSVGSEGYEQYF. In DNA form, the CDR3 reads TGTGCCAGCAGCGTTGGTAGCGAGGGCTACGAGCAGTACTTC.

The chain joins TRBV27 to TRBJ2-7, with D possibly TRBD2 on 6 matching bases. The germline gives CDR1 MNHEY, CDR2 SMNVEV (reference sequence). V was cut by 3 bases and J by 3 bases, with 9 bases left in between. The CDR3 runs 13 residues. CDR3 sequence: CASSLRRGYEQYF. CDR3 DNA: TGTGCCAGCAGTTTGAGGCGGGGCTACGAGCAGTACTTC.

The chain employs TRBV19 and TRBJ1-3; TRBD1 matches at 9 bases. Germline trimming cut 6 bases from V and 3 bases from J; bases unmatched to any gene: 3. The CDR3 is 14 residues long. Germline assignment: CDR1 LNHDA and CDR2 SQIVND (reference sequence). The CDR3 region is CASSGQGNGNTIYF. CDR3 in DNA: TGTGCCAGTAGCGGACAGGGGAATGGAAACACCATATATTTT. The full variable domain, completed using reference TRBV19 and TRBJ1-3, is DGGITQSPKYLFRKEGQNVTLSCEQNLNHDAMYWYRQDPGQGLRLIYYSQIVNDFQKGDIAEGYSVSREKKESFPLTVTSAQKNPTAFYLCASSGQGNGNTIYFGEGSWLTVV.

This chain uses TRBV7-9 with TRBJ2-1; the match to TRBD2 covers 10 bases. The germline V gene has CDR1 SEHNR and CDR2 FQNEAQ (reference sequence). V was clipped by 6 bases and J by 5 bases; unmatched bases: 4. This CDR3 has 14 amino acids. CDR3 protein: CASRLSGGDNEQFF. The CDR3 coding sequence is TGTGCCAGCAGATTGAGCGGGGGGGACAATGAGCAGTTCTTC.

The chain carries TRBV11-3 and TRBJ2-7; the D is unclear. With 5 bases removed from V and 7 bases from J, the gap between germline ends came to 12 bases. Germline-derived CDR1 and CDR2 are SGHNT and YENEEA. This CDR3 has 12 amino acids. CDR3 coding DNA: TGTGCCAGCAGCGCGGTTTACGGGGAGCAGTACTTC. It is translated as CASSAVYGEQYF.

The rearrangement joins TRBV19 to TRBJ1-2; a possible D gene is TRBD1 (6 bases). V was clipped by 8 bases and J by 6 bases, with 16 bases between them. The length of the CDR3 is 13 residues. CDR1 and CDR2 (germline): LNHDA, SQIVND (reference sequence). The DNA of the CDR3 is TGTGCCAGTTTCGGCCAGGGGTTCCATGGCTACACCTTC. Protein product: CASFGQGFHGYTF.

The chain links TRBV27 to TRBJ2-3; D is possibly TRBD1 (6 bases). Trimming cost V 3 bases and J 1 base, with 14 bases left between them. The germline gives CDR1 MNHEY, CDR2 SMNVEV (reference sequence). The CDR3 has 16 amino acids. This CDR3 reads CASSLGGGQRTDTQYF. The CDR3 DNA is TGTGCCAGCAGTTTGGGCGGTGGACAGCGCACAGATACGCAGTATTTT.

The chain has TRBV7-2 and TRBJ2-7, with a weak D call TRBD2 (5 bases). Germline values: CDR1 SGHTA, CDR2 FQGNSA. The CDR3 runs 13 residues. The V end was cut by 8 bases, the J end by 2 bases, with 13 bases between. CDR3 sequence reads: CASGSRATYEQYF. In DNA, the CDR3 is TGTGCCAGCGGATCGAGGGCCACCTACGAGCAGTACTTC.

This chain joins TRBV21-1 and TRBJ1-1; TRBD1, the D gene given by the table, was not confirmed from the DNA. TRBV21-1 is recorded as a pseudogene. The CDR3 spans 18 residues. As DNA, the CDR3 is TGTGCCAGCAGCACTCACTTGGGGGTTGGACAGAAGAACACTGAAGCTTTCTTT. It translates to CASSTHLGVGQKNTEAFF.

The CDR3 DNA is TGTGCCAGCAGCTTAGGACCGGCGGGAGGGCTCAATGAGCAGTTCTTC. Its translation is CASSLGPAGGLNEQFF. The J gene is TRBJ2-1, the V gene TRBV7-2; 9 bases are shared with TRBD2. The germline V gene encodes CDR1 SGHTA and CDR2 FQGNSA. This CDR3 is 16 amino acids long. The J segment lost 6 bases and the V segment lost 1 base, leaving 7 bases of the junction unmatched.

The V and J genes are TRBV5-4 and TRBJ1-1; perhaps TRBD1 as D (6 bases). From germline, CDR1 is SGHNT and CDR2 YYREEE (reference sequence). V dropped 4 bases and J dropped 1 base, with 11 bases sitting between them. This CDR3 comprises 14 residues. CDR3 in DNA: TGTGCCAGCAGCCCTAAGGGGGAGAACACTGAAGCTTTCTTT. It translates to CASSPKGENTEAFF.

The J gene is TRBJ1-2, the V gene TRBV3-1 (or the pseudogene TRBV3-2); D is undetermined. V lost 0 bases, J lost 4 bases, and 6 bases lay in between. The germline V gene encodes CDR1 LGHDT and CDR2 YNNKEL (reference sequence). This CDR3 contains 13 residues. The CDR3 here is CASSQEGGYGYTF. DNA of the CDR3: TGTGCCAGCAGCCAAGAGGGAGGCTATGGCTACACCTTC.

CDR3 nucleotides: TGTGCCAGCTCCCGGGACAGCGTTAACTATGGCTACACCTTC. Translating it yields CASSRDSVNYGYTF. V and J are TRBV16 and TRBJ1-2; 7 nucleotides align to TRBD1. The CDR3 extends over 14 amino acids. Per germline, CDR1 KGHSY and CDR2 FQNENV. V shed 8 bases and J 1 base; nucleotides not matched to a gene: 7.

The rearrangement uses TRBV9 and TRBJ2-3, with TRBD2 as a possible D gene (6 bases). V lost 2 bases and J 8 bases, leaving 15 bases between the germline ends. Germline assignment: CDR1 SGDLS and CDR2 YYNGEE. There are 14 residues in the CDR3. Here the CDR3 reads CASSVRELDATQYF. The DNA for the CDR3 is TGTGCCAGCAGCGTGCGGGAACTAGACGCTACGCAGTATTTT.

The rearrangement joins TRBV9 to TRBJ2-5; D perhaps matches TRBD2 (6 bases). The CDR3 extends over 15 amino acids. V was clipped by 0 bases and J by 5 bases, with 14 bases between them. Germline assignment: CDR1 SGDLS and CDR2 YYNGEE. This CDR3 reads CASSVAGGPGETQYF. Written as DNA, the CDR3 is TGTGCCAGCAGCGTAGCTGGAGGGCCGGGGGAGACCCAGTACTTC.

V is TRBV19 and J is TRBJ1-5; no clear D gene. The CDR3 covers 13 residues. Trimming took 5 bases from V and 6 from J, leaving 11 bases between them. CDR1 and CDR2 from the germline V gene are LNHDA and SQIVND (reference sequence). This CDR3 is CASSDIPAQPQHF. The CDR3 DNA follows: TGTGCCAGTAGTGACATCCCTGCTCAGCCCCAGCATTTT.

The chain employs TRBV6-5 and TRBJ1-5, with no clear D. There are 13 residues in the CDR3. The V end lost 5 bases, the J end lost 3 bases, and 8 bases lay between the germline ends. The germline V gene encodes CDR1 MNHEY and CDR2 SVGAGI. The CDR3 sequence is CASSSGLNQPQHF. CDR3 sequence (DNA): TGTGCCAGCAGTAGCGGCCTCAATCAGCCCCAGCATTTT.

The V call is TRBV18, the J call TRBJ1-1; the D gene is possibly TRBD1 (6 bases). This CDR3 comprises 14 residues. Trimming removed 6 bases at V and 5 bases at J, with 16 bases between. Germline V gives CDR1 KGHSH, CDR2 LQKENI. CDR3: CASSVQGRRTEAFF. DNA for the CDR3: TGTGCCAGCTCGGTACAGGGTAGGAGGACTGAAGCTTTCTTT. The complete variable domain, with remaining parts taken from reference TRBV18 and TRBJ1-1, reads NAGVMQNPRHLVRRRGQEARLRCSPMKGHSHVYWYRQLPEEGLKFMVYLQKENIIDESGMPKERFSAEFPKEGPSILRIQQVVRGDSAAYFCASSVQGRRTEAFFGQGTRLTVV.

The CDR3 bases are TGTGCCAGCAGTTCGGCCGGCGGGAGCAATCAGCCCCAGCATTTT. It is translated as CASSSAGGSNQPQHF. The chain couples TRBV28 to TRBJ1-5; unclear D gene. The V end lost 4 bases, the J end lost 1 base, and 11 bases lay between the germline ends. The germline V gene encodes CDR1 MDHEN and CDR2 SYDVKM. The length of the CDR3 is 15 residues.

The chain uses TRBV28 and TRBJ2-7; 8 bases are shared with TRBD1. Germline trimming cut 3 bases from V and 4 bases from J; bases unmatched to any gene: 8. The CDR3 length is 15 residues. Germline loops: CDR1 MDHEN, CDR2 SYDVKM. The CDR3 protein is CASSLIGQGHYEQYF. CDR3 DNA sequence: TGTGCCAGCAGTTTGATTGGACAGGGACATTACGAGCAGTACTTC.

This rearrangement joins TRBV12-1 to TRBJ2-3; the D segment call TRBD1 is taken from the table without a DNA check. TRBV12-1 is marked as a pseudogene. The CDR3 consists of 14 residues. The CDR3 is CASSRQTVTDTQYF. The CDR3, as DNA: TGTGCCAGCAGCCGTCAGACAGTTACAGATACGCAGTATTTT.

The gene calls are TRBV4-1 and TRBJ1-1; TRBD1 might be the D (6 bases). CDR3 length equals 14 residues. From germline, CDR1 is MGHRA and CDR2 YSYEKL. Trimming removed 3 bases from V and 0 bases from J, with 8 bases in between. CDR3 sequence: CASSQRDMNTEAFF. In nucleotides, the CDR3 is TGCGCCAGCAGCCAGAGGGACATGAACACTGAAGCTTTCTTT.

The chain links TRBV9 to TRBJ1-5, with 8 bases that match TRBD1. CDR3 length equals 15 residues. With V trimmed by 4 bases and J by 4 bases, 7 bases remained unmatched. Looked up from germline, CDR1 is SGDLS and CDR2 is YYNGEE. The CDR3 reads CASSSRTGRNQPQHF. The CDR3 region has the DNA TGTGCCAGCAGCTCCCGGACAGGGCGTAATCAGCCCCAGCATTTT.

The chain is built from TRBV24-1 and TRBJ2-3; D is unresolved. Germline V gene lookup returns CDR1 KGHDR and CDR2 SFDVKD. The CDR3 has 14 amino acids. Trimming cost V 2 bases and J 6 bases, with 11 bases left between them. CDR3 residues: CATSDYRSSDTQYF. The CDR3 coding sequence is TGTGCCACCAGTGATTATCGTAGTTCCGATACGCAGTATTTT.

The rearrangement uses TRBV11-2 and TRBJ1-2, with D possibly matching TRBD1 (5 bases). The V gene's germline CDR1 is SGHAT and CDR2 FQNNGV. This CDR3 region has 15 residues. V was trimmed by 5 bases and J by 2 bases, leaving 15 bases between them. The CDR3 loop reads CASSPNMGGNYGYTF. The CDR3 DNA sequence: TGTGCCAGCAGCCCGAACATGGGGGGGAACTATGGCTACACCTTC.

The chain couples TRBV7-8 to TRBJ1-1; 9 nucleotides align to TRBD1. The CDR3 contains 16 residues. V lost 5 bases and J lost 3; bases outside the gene matches: 10. The germline V gene encodes CDR1 SGHVS and CDR2 FQNEAQ. This CDR3 is CASSGTGTGSHTEAFF. The CDR3 DNA is TGTGCCAGCAGCGGGACGGGGACAGGGTCGCACACTGAAGCTTTCTTT.

The chain uses TRBV6-5 and TRBJ2-7; TRBD2 aligns across 9 bases. The V gene's germline CDR1 is MNHEY and CDR2 SVGAGI. The CDR3 has 13 amino acids. The ends lost 7 bases at V and 2 bases at J; junction bases unmatched: 3. The DNA of the CDR3 is TGTGCCAGCACCGGCGGGGGGGCCTACGAGCAGTACTTC. Residues: CASTGGGAYEQYF.

The chain has TRBV27 and TRBJ2-7; the D is unclear. The CDR3 contains 13 residues. Germline assignment: CDR1 MNHEY and CDR2 SMNVEV (reference sequence). Trimming pared 2 bases from V and 10 bases from J, leaving 15 bases between. CDR3 sequence (DNA): TGTGCCAGCAGTTTAGCGCCATCCCATCCCCAGTACTTC. Amino acids: CASSLAPSHPQYF.

The rearrangement links TRBV7-2 to TRBJ1-2; D gene ambiguous. The length of the CDR3 is 13 residues. Germline loops: CDR1 SGHTA, CDR2 FQGNSA. Trimming pared 1 base from V and 8 bases from J, leaving 11 bases between. The CDR3 sequence is CASSLEYLEGYTF. The CDR3 bases are TGTGCCAGCAGCTTAGAGTACCTAGAAGGCTACACCTTC.

The chain recombines TRBV6-2 or TRBV6-3 with TRBJ2-3; TRBD2 aligns across 7 bases. This CDR3 is built from 12 residues. Germline CDR1 MNHEY, CDR2 SVGEGT. V shed 5 bases and J 6 bases; nucleotides not matched to a gene: 2. In nucleotides, the CDR3 is TGTGCCAGCAGTCCGACTAGCGATACGCAGTATTTT. Its translation is CASSPTSDTQYF.

The chain joins TRBV3-1 (or the pseudogene TRBV3-2) to TRBJ1-3; possibly TRBD1 for D (5 bases). Germline CDR1 reads LGHDT; CDR2 reads YNNKEL (reference sequence). The CDR3 totals 15 residues. The V gene lost 3 bases and the J gene lost 3 bases, with 12 bases spanning the gap. The CDR3 sequence is CASSQGGVYGNTIYF. CDR3 sequence (DNA): TGTGCCAGCAGCCAGGGGGGTGTCTATGGAAACACCATATATTTT.